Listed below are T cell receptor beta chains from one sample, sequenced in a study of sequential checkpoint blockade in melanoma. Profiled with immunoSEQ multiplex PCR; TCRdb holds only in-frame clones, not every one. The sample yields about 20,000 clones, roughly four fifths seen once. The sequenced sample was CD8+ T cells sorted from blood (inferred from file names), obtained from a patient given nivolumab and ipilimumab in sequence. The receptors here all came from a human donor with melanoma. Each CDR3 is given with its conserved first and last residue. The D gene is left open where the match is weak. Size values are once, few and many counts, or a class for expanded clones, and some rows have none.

CASRLGASGGVSEQFF,TGTGCAAGTCGCTTAGGGGCTAGCGGGGGGGTAAGTGAGCAGTTCTTC,.,.,TRBV12-2,TRBJ2-1
CASSDPGQGMVGYTF,TGTGCCAGCAGTGATCCGGGACAGGGGATGGTTGGCTACACCTTC,TRBD1,.,TRBV2,TRBJ1-2
CASSYLGGYEGYTF,TGTGCCAGCAGTTACTTAGGAGGGTATGAGGGCTACACCTTC,.,.,TRBV6-6,TRBJ1-2
CASSSQTGGYQPQHF,TGTGCCAGCAGTTCTCAGACAGGGGGCTATCAGCCCCAGCATTTT,TRBD1,.,TRBV28,TRBJ1-5
CASSLMGTLPSEETQYF,TGTGCCAGCAGTTTAATGGGGACACTCCCTTCGGAAGAGACCCAGTACTTC,.,.,TRBV28,TRBJ2-5
CASSWDRWNQPQHF,TGTGCCAGCAGTTGGGACAGGTGGAATCAGCCCCAGCATTTT,TRBD1,.,TRBV28,TRBJ1-5
CASSVSQGRRYGYTF,TGTGCCAGCAGCGTAAGCCAGGGGCGTCGCTATGGCTACACCTTC,.,.,TRBV9,TRBJ1-2
CASSFLLTVRGTEAFF,TGTGCCAGCAGTTTCCTGCTGACAGTGCGGGGCACTGAAGCTTTCTTT,.,.,TRBV28,TRBJ1-1
CASSSEGGATANTEAFF,TGTGCCAGCAGCTCGGAAGGGGGCGCGACGGCGAACACTGAAGCTTTCTTT,TRBD1,.,TRBV7-9,TRBJ1-1
CASSLWGGNTGELFF,TGTGCCAGCAGTTTATGGGGGGGGAACACCGGGGAGCTGTTTTTT,TRBD2,.,TRBV27,TRBJ2-2
CASSQDASGVGYGYTF,TGCGCCAGCAGCCAAGATGCCTCGGGGGTGGGCTATGGCTACACCTTC,.,few,TRBV4-1,TRBJ1-2
CASSLDWGLNTDTQYF,TGTGCCAGCAGCTTAGATTGGGGACTTAACACAGATACGCAGTATTTT,.,.,TRBV7-9,TRBJ2-3
CSVPLSGDNYGYTF,TGCAGCGTCCCCTTATCCGGGGATAACTATGGCTACACCTTC,.,.,TRBV29-1,TRBJ1-2
CASRTTGMYTEAFF,TGTGCCAGCAGGACGACAGGGATGTACACTGAAGCTTTCTTT,TRBD1,.,TRBV6-5,TRBJ1-1
CASSLDSSSYEQYF,TGCGCCAGCAGCTTGGACAGTAGCTCCTACGAGCAGTACTTC,.,.,TRBV4-3,TRBJ2-7
CASSQDLGQGHYEQYF,TGTGCCAGCAGCCAAGATCTGGGACAGGGCCACTACGAGCAGTACTTC,TRBD1,.,TRBV4-2,TRBJ2-7
CASSKGGGTYEQYF,TGTGCCAGCAGTAAGGGCGGGGGAACCTACGAGCAGTACTTC,TRBD2,.,TRBV9,TRBJ2-7